This TCR beta chain was recovered during a study of long-term antiretroviral therapy in people with HIV. A v3.0 immunoSEQ assay was performed at survey level. Sequencing used immunoSEQ multiplex PCR; TCRdb keeps in-frame clones, though not all of them. Altogether about 22,000 clones are present, about 86% being singletons, with the ten largest covering 4% to 5%. Specimens retained roughly 1-11 million cryopreserved PBMC preceding DNA extraction. Trimming at V came to 6 bases and at J to 4 bases, leaving 9 bases not matched to a gene. CDR3 size: 14 residues. Per germline, CDR1 MNHNS and CDR2 SASEGT. The genes are TRBV6-1 and TRBJ2-7; 7 bases map to TRBD1. The sequenced sample was unsorted PBMCs, obtained 1.3 years after starting antiretroviral therapy. This TCR came from a man aged 60-69 years with HIV. The CDR3 DNA is TGTGCCAGCAGGATAAACAGGGGCGAATACGAGCAGTACTTC. Residues: CASRINRGEYEQYF.